This T cell receptor (beta chain) was found in a study of blood T cell repertoires in COVID-19. Study-wide context: Sites in the United States, Italy and Spain provided acute and convalescent COVID-19 samples. PBMCs, B-cell-depleted T cells, or T cells provided the cDNA or gDNA that made up the material.

Study processing details: The authors estimated nucleated cell counts from reference gene primer amplification. The data were produced by immunoSEQ multiplex PCR, yet TCRdb's version contains in-frame clones alone and is incomplete. From that table come the V and J calls and clone size; the DNA was used to work out D and trimming. This table holds about 90,000 clones, 75% to 90% found once. The CDR3 has 14 residues. J lost 2 bases, V lost 7 bases, and 4 bases had no gene match. Germline-derived CDR1 and CDR2 are MNHEY and SVGAGI. Sequencing input: peripheral blood. This sequence joins TRBV6-5 and TRBJ2-2; 7 positions match TRBD1. This receptor was taken from a human donor in a cohort sampled during active COVID-19. Written as DNA, the CDR3 is TGTGCCAGCAATAGGGACAGTAACACCGGGGAGCTGTTTTTT. Its protein product is CASNRDSNTGELFF.